These 25 T cell receptor beta chains were sequenced from one sample in a study of T cells in Graves' hyperthyroidism and ophthalmopathy. Amplified regions were TCR beta CDR3 sequences from RNA transcripts. The HTBI set primed first-round TCR CDR3 RT-PCR. Via MiXCR, TCRdb re-called the multiplex PCR reads, giving one row per CDR3 protein. The data contain 300,000 to 450,000 distinct CDR3 sequences, more than 12% of them singletons. Sequencing was carried out using blood. These receptor sequences come from a woman in her twenties or thirties with Graves' ophthalmopathy.

This clonotype was counted many times. This chain uses TRBV30 with TRBJ2-1, with D perhaps TRBD1 or TRBD2 (6 bases each). Between the trimmed V and J ends, which lost 1 base and 0 bases, there was a span of 13 bases. Per germline, CDR1 GTSNPN and CDR2 SVGIG (reference sequence). The CDR3 length is 16 residues. The CDR3, as DNA: TGTGCCTGGAGTGCGGGGGCACATAGCTCCTACAATGAGCAGTTCTTC. Protein: CAWSAGAHSSYNEQFF.

A few counts support this clonotype. The chain uses TRBV7-6 and TRBJ2-1, with TRBD2 identical over 8 bases. The germline gives CDR1 SGHVS, CDR2 FNYEAQ. J was trimmed by 7 bases and V by 1 base; bases with no gene match: 12. CDR3 length: 17 amino acids. CDR3 nucleotides: TGTGCCAGCAGCTTAGACTCGAGGAGCGGGGGCTTGAATGAGCAGTTCTTC. It codes for CASSLDSRSGGLNEQFF.

This clonotype was seen at least ten times. The chain joins TRBV28 to TRBJ1-4, with D uncertain. Trimming removed 8 bases at V and 8 bases at J, with 12 bases between. The CDR3 runs 12 residues. CDR1 MDHEN and CDR2 SYDVKM come from the germline V gene. For the CDR3, the DNA is TGTGCCAGCGGAGGAGACGGGGAAAAACTGTTTTTT. Translated: CASGGDGEKLFF.

Many counts were recorded for this clonotype. The CDR3: CATSRDHGSNQPQHF. The DNA for the CDR3 is TGTGCCACCAGCAGAGATCATGGCTCTAATCAGCCCCAGCATTTT. The J gene is TRBJ1-5, the V gene TRBV15; D unresolved. This CDR3 has 15 residues. Germline values: CDR1 LNHNV, CDR2 YYDKDF (reference sequence). The V gene lost 0 bases and the J gene lost 4 bases, with 10 bases spanning the gap. The full variable domain, rest sourced from reference TRBV15 and TRBJ1-5, is DAMVIQNPRYQVTQFGKPVTLSCSQTLNHNVMYWYQQKSSQAPKLLFHYYDKDFNNEADTPDNFQSRRPNTSFCFLDIRSPGLGDTAMYLCATSRDHGSNQPQHFGDGTRLSIL.

Ten or more counts support this clonotype. This chain uses TRBV28 with TRBJ1-1; 7 bases line up with TRBD1. V gave up 5 bases and J gave up 6 bases; unmatched junction bases: 12. Germline V CDR1 and CDR2: MDHEN, SYDVKM. The CDR3 has 15 residues. In DNA form, the CDR3 reads TGTGCCAGCAGTCCATCAGGGGGTGCAGGCGCTGAAGCTTTCTTT. The encoded protein is CASSPSGGAGAEAFF.

This clonotype was seen many times. A read error may account for a junction end that differs from germline. The J gene is TRBJ1-5, the V gene TRBV19; D remains unclear. The CDR3 has 14 residues. Per the germline V gene, CDR1 is LNHDA and CDR2 is SQIVND (reference sequence). CDR3 nucleotides: TGTGCCAGTATTACGACTTCCCATCCGCAGCGCCAGCATTTT. It translates to CASITTSHPQRQHF.

This clonotype was picked up a small number of times. In DNA form, the CDR3 reads TGTGCCAGCAGCTTAGGAGGGGGGTACAATGAGCAGTTCTTC. It yields the protein CASSLGGGYNEQFF. The chain couples TRBV7-3 to TRBJ2-1; D may match TRBD1 or TRBD2 (6 bases each). The CDR3 loop spans 14 amino acids. Germline loops: CDR1 SGHTA, CDR2 FQGTGA. V was pared by 2 bases and J by 4 bases, with 9 bases between.

This clonotype was counted only a few times. This chain connects TRBV7-6 to TRBJ2-5; D gene uncertain. V dropped 3 bases and J dropped 2 bases, with 10 bases sitting between them. This CDR3 comprises 14 residues. Germline CDR1 and CDR2: SGHVS and FNYEAQ. CDR3 nucleotides: TGTGCCAGCAGCTTTATAGGGTGGCAAGAGACCCAGTACTTC. Encoded protein: CASSFIGWQETQYF.

Regarding this clonotype: This could be a read error, since a much larger clone is one nucleotide away. The gene calls are TRBV5-1 and TRBJ2-2; D not certain. The CDR3 consists of 15 residues. CDR1 and CDR2 from the germline V gene are SGHRS and YFSETQ. Trimming pared 3 bases from V and 0 bases from J, leaving 9 bases between. CDR3 sequence: CASSWTASNTGELFF. The DNA for the CDR3 is TGCGCCAGCAGCTGGACGGCCTCGAACACCGGGGAGCTGTTTTTT. Combining the CDR3 with reference TRBV5-1 and TRBJ2-2 gives the whole variable domain KAGVTQTPRYLIKTRGQQVTLSCSPISGHRSVSWYQQTPGQGLQFLFEYFSETQRNKGNFPGRFSGRQFSNSRSEMNVSTLELGDSALYLCASSWTASNTGELFFGEGSRLTVL.

This clonotype occurred many times. The gene calls are TRBV5-8 and TRBJ1-1; no definite D call. Germline assignment: CDR1 SGHTS and CDR2 YDEGEE. V lost 0 bases and J lost 8, with 11 bases in between. This CDR3 contains 13 residues. The CDR3 protein is CASSLVTDLEAFF. In DNA form, the CDR3 reads TGTGCCAGCAGCTTGGTAACAGATTTAGAAGCTTTCTTT.

This clonotype was recorded many times. The gene calls are TRBV7-3 and TRBJ2-5; D gene uncertain. The germline V gene encodes CDR1 SGHTA and CDR2 FQGTGA. The V end was cut by 0 bases, the J end by 1 base, with 6 bases between. CDR3 length equals 14 residues. CDR3 protein: CASSLTALQETQYF. The CDR3 DNA is TGTGCCAGCAGCTTAACGGCCCTCCAAGAGACCCAGTACTTC.

Ten or more counts support this clonotype. The chain couples TRBV5-5 to TRBJ2-2; D might be TRBD1 (5 bases). This CDR3 has 16 amino acids. Germline CDR1 and CDR2: SGHKS and YYEKEE (reference sequence). The V and J ends lost 4 bases and 1 base respectively, with 14 bases between them. CDR3 protein: CASSPDSWGNTGELFF. In nucleotides, the CDR3 is TGTGCCAGCAGCCCCGACAGTTGGGGGAACACCGGGGAGCTGTTTTTT. Full variable domain (missing parts from reference TRBV5-5 and TRBJ2-2): DAGVTQSPTHLIKTRGQQVTLRCSPISGHKSVSWYQQVLGQGPQFIFQYYEKEERGRGNFPDRFSARQFPNYSSELNVNALLLGDSALYLCASSPDSWGNTGELFFGEGSRLTVL.

Ten or more counts support this clonotype. The chain couples TRBV5-6 to TRBJ1-4; 10 bases line up with TRBD1. This CDR3 spans 18 amino acids. Trimming took 4 bases from V and 7 from J; bases not matched to a gene: 16. Per germline, CDR1 SGHDT and CDR2 YYEEEE. The CDR3 region is CASSGTGTGVPSSEKLFF. The CDR3 DNA sequence: TGTGCCAGCAGCGGAACCGGGACAGGGGTCCCCTCGTCTGAAAAACTGTTTTTT.

The chain joins TRBV5-1 to TRBJ1-1; D remains unclear. The CDR3 extends over 13 amino acids. The V end was cut by 0 bases, the J end by 9 bases, with 12 bases between. In germline, CDR1 is SGHRS, CDR2 YFSETQ. The DNA for the CDR3 is TGCGCCAGCAGCTTGGCCTATGGGGAGAAAGCTTTCTTT. This codes for CASSLAYGEKAFF.

This clonotype was seen at least ten times. V is TRBV12-3 or TRBV12-4 and J is TRBJ1-2, with D perhaps TRBD1 (5 bases). Trimming stripped 5 bases from V and 6 bases from J, with 19 bases between. The CDR3 is 15 amino acids. Here the CDR3 DNA reads TGTGCCAGCAGTGCGGGACCTGGAGTAAAAAATGGCTACACCTTC. It codes for CASSAGPGVKNGYTF.

Comments on this clonotype: A much larger clone differs by one base, so this may be a read error. This chain uses TRBV28 with TRBJ1-2, with D uncertain. From germline, CDR1 is MDHEN and CDR2 SYDVKM. The CDR3 spans 13 residues. The CDR3 loop reads CASSLRSSYGHTF. The CDR3, as DNA: TGTGCCAGCAGTCTCCGTTCATCTTATGGCCACACCTTC.

This clonotype was observed many times. The chain joins TRBV5-1 to TRBJ2-3, with 7 bases matching TRBD1. The length of the CDR3 is 15 residues. V shed 3 bases and J 7 bases; nucleotides not matched to a gene: 11. Germline V CDR1 and CDR2: SGHRS, YFSETQ. CDR3 protein: CASSWGTEGLHTQYF. In DNA, the CDR3 is TGCGCCAGCAGCTGGGGGACAGAAGGGCTTCATACGCAGTATTTT.

The sample holds many counts of this clonotype. V and J are TRBV7-2 and TRBJ1-2; 7 positions match TRBD1. The CDR3 length is 18 residues. Germline V CDR1 and CDR2: SGHTA, FQGNSA. J lost 0 bases, V lost 5 bases, and 15 bases had no gene match. The CDR3 nucleotides are TGTGCCAGCAGCCTCCCATACAGGGGACAGATGCCTAACTATGGCTACACCTTC. It translates to CASSLPYRGQMPNYGYTF.

This clonotype came up many times. The genes are TRBV6-5 and TRBJ1-1; D uncertain. The V end lost 2 bases, the J end lost 1 base, and 8 bases lay between the germline ends. Per germline, CDR1 MNHEY and CDR2 SVGAGI. The CDR3 totals 14 residues. CDR3 loop: CASSYEDANTEAFF. CDR3 DNA sequence: TGTGCCAGCAGTTACGAGGACGCGAACACTGAAGCTTTCTTT.

This clonotype appeared many times. The chain carries TRBV5-1 and TRBJ2-7; TRBD1 is a possible D gene (5 bases). Per the germline V gene, CDR1 is SGHRS and CDR2 is YFSETQ. This CDR3 is 13 amino acids long. V gave up 3 bases and J gave up 6 bases, with 13 bases separating them. CDR3 protein: CASSSQQDAEQYF. The CDR3, as DNA: TGCGCCAGCAGCTCCCAACAGGACGCCGAGCAGTACTTC.

The sample holds many counts of this clonotype. The V call is TRBV6-1, the J call TRBJ2-1; D is uncertain. V lost 7 bases, J lost 0 bases, and 10 bases lay in between. The CDR3 has 14 residues. Germline CDR1 reads MNHNS; CDR2 reads SASEGT. This CDR3 is CASTLHGSYNEQFF. DNA for the CDR3: TGTGCCAGCACCTTACACGGCTCCTACAATGAGCAGTTCTTC.

This clonotype was detected many times. V usage is TRBV12-3 or TRBV12-4 and J usage is TRBJ2-1; 10 bases are shared with TRBD2. Unmatched junction bases numbered 4, after V lost 3 bases and J lost 5 bases. The CDR3 has 15 amino acids. In nucleotides, the CDR3 is TGTGCCAGCAGTTTTAGCGGGGGGCCCGACAATGAGCAGTTCTTC. It translates to CASSFSGGPDNEQFF.

This clonotype was seen many times. The chain employs TRBV3-1 and TRBJ2-1, with a tentative D call TRBD2 (5 bases). Germline V gives CDR1 LGHDT, CDR2 YNNKEL (reference sequence). The CDR3 is made up of 14 amino acids. Trimming removed 0 bases at V and 6 bases at J, with 9 bases between. The CDR3 DNA follows: TGTGCCAGCAGCCAAGATGGGGAGAGCAATGAGCAGTTCTTC. Translating it yields CASSQDGESNEQFF.

This clonotype was recorded many times. The genes are TRBV7-2 and TRBJ2-5; 8 nucleotides match TRBD1. With 5 bases clipped from V and 3 bases from J, the junction kept 2 bases outside the gene matches. The CDR3 is made up of 13 amino acids. Germline lookup yields CDR1 SGHTA and CDR2 FQGNSA. CDR3 region: CASSQTGEETQYF. The CDR3 coding sequence is TGTGCCAGCAGCCAGACAGGGGAAGAGACCCAGTACTTC.

This clonotype was observed at least ten times. The chain combines TRBV11-2 with TRBJ1-2, with no clear D. CDR1 and CDR2 (germline): SGHAT, FQNNGV. Trimming cost V 5 bases and J 1 base, with 14 bases left between them. The CDR3 consists of 15 residues. The chain's CDR3 is CASSPVGEINYGYTF. The CDR3 coding sequence is TGTGCCAGCAGCCCAGTCGGGGAAATTAACTATGGCTACACCTTC.